The entry that follows covers one TCR beta chain sequence. Its antigen is undetermined. The entry originates in a study of T-cell reconstitution after alpha-beta-depleted transplantation in children. Study results and caveats: The study traced high day-60 TCRbeta diversity in some patients to surviving recipient T cells and thymic progenitors.

A library of TCRbeta sequences, prepared with unique molecular identifiers, was generated. TCRdb analysed the PCR reads with MiXCR anew, one entry per CDR3 protein. This sample has 200,000 to 250,000 distinct CDR3 sequences, with approximately 24% found just once. V gave up 4 bases and J gave up 8 bases, with 17 bases separating them. The CDR3 is made up of 14 amino acids. The germline CDR1 and CDR2 sequences are MDHEN and SYDVKM. The rearrangement joins TRBV28 to TRBJ1-1; D uncertain. This sequence originates from a female patient aged 2 to 10 who had a stem cell transplant for congenital amegakaryocytic thrombocytopenia, so the T cells may come from the graft donor. The sequencing used PBMCs, mostly from graft donor cells, collected 360 days after TCRalphabeta/CD19-depleted stem cell transplant. The CDR3, as DNA: TGTGCCAGCAGTTCCCAATCCTTGACCGTAGAAGCTTTCTTT. It yields the protein CASSSQSLTVEAFF.